A selection of T cell receptor beta chains follows, all from one sample in a study of blood T cell repertoires in COVID-19. Sequenced by immunoSEQ multiplex PCR; TCRdb stores in-frame clones only, minus some. There are about 190,000 clones in the sample; 80% to 85% occur only once, and approximately 6.2% lies in the top ten. Input material: peripheral blood. These receptors came from a woman in her forties with acute or convalescent COVID-19. The CDR3 runs from the conserved cysteine through the conserved F or W. The order of the fields is D gene, J gene, clone size, V gene, CDR3 protein, CDR3 DNA. The D gene is left open where the match is weak. The size entry is marked missing in some rows and otherwise reads once, few, many or a size class.

d_gene: .
j_gene: TRBJ1-3
abundance: .
v_gene: TRBV2
CDR3aa: CASSFPGTGNTIYF
CDR3nt: TGTGCCAGCAGTTTCCCAGGGACTGGAAACACCATATATTTT

d_gene: TRBD2
j_gene: TRBJ2-1
abundance: .
v_gene: TRBV10-2
CDR3aa: CASSVISSGRARNEQFF
CDR3nt: TGCGCCAGCAGTGTAATCAGTTCCGGGAGGGCCCGAAATGAGCAGTTCTTC

d_gene: .
j_gene: TRBJ1-5
abundance: .
v_gene: TRBV6-2/TRBV6-3
CDR3aa: CASSYLQLNQPQHF
CDR3nt: TGTGCCAGCAGTTATTTACAGCTCAACCAGCCCCAGCATTTT

d_gene: .
j_gene: TRBJ2-1
abundance: .
v_gene: TRBV4-2
CDR3aa: CASSQDGQTDNEQFF
CDR3nt: TGTGCCAGCAGCCAAGATGGCCAGACTGACAATGAGCAGTTCTTC

d_gene: .
j_gene: TRBJ1-2
abundance: .
v_gene: TRBV9
CDR3aa: CASSVGPPVQSGYTF
CDR3nt: TGTGCCAGCAGCGTAGGGCCCCCAGTGCAGTCTGGCTACACCTTC

d_gene: TRBD2
j_gene: TRBJ2-5
abundance: .
v_gene: TRBV30
CDR3aa: CAWSVKARTSGQETQYF
CDR3nt: TGTGCCTGGAGTGTAAAAGCCAGGACTAGCGGACAAGAGACCCAGTACTTC

d_gene: .
j_gene: TRBJ2-3
abundance: .
v_gene: TRBV19
CDR3aa: CASSIEGGGRDTQYF
CDR3nt: TGTGCCAGTAGTATAGAAGGCGGGGGCAGAGATACGCAGTATTTT

d_gene: TRBD1
j_gene: TRBJ1-5
abundance: .
v_gene: TRBV27
CDR3aa: CASSGQGASNQPQHF
CDR3nt: TGTGCCAGCAGTGGACAGGGGGCTAGCAATCAGCCCCAGCATTTT

d_gene: TRBD1
j_gene: TRBJ1-1
abundance: .
v_gene: TRBV5-6
CDR3aa: CASSLGTGVGTEAFF
CDR3nt: TGTGCCAGCAGCTTGGGGACAGGGGTCGGTACTGAAGCTTTCTTT

d_gene: TRBD2
j_gene: TRBJ2-7
abundance: .
v_gene: TRBV27
CDR3aa: CASSFAPSGRRHEQYF
CDR3nt: TGTGCCAGCAGTTTTGCCCCTAGCGGGAGGCGGCACGAGCAGTACTTC

d_gene: TRBD1
j_gene: TRBJ2-5
abundance: once
v_gene: TRBV5-8
CDR3aa: CASSTRTGSETQYF
CDR3nt: TGTGCCAGCAGCACCCGGACAGGGTCAGAGACCCAGTACTTC

d_gene: TRBD1
j_gene: TRBJ2-7
abundance: .
v_gene: TRBV27
CDR3aa: CASSLGQGEGEQYF
CDR3nt: TGTGCCAGCAGTTTAGGACAGGGTGAGGGGGAGCAGTACTTC

d_gene: .
j_gene: TRBJ1-2
abundance: .
v_gene: TRBV18
CDR3aa: CASSWDIEGTYGYTF
CDR3nt: TGTGCCAGCTCATGGGACATCGAAGGTACCTATGGCTACACCTTC

d_gene: .
j_gene: TRBJ2-7
abundance: once
v_gene: TRBV27
CDR3aa: CASSFAGAYEQYF
CDR3nt: TGTGCCAGCAGTTTCGCCGGAGCCTACGAGCAGTACTTC

d_gene: .
j_gene: TRBJ1-1
abundance: .
v_gene: TRBV5-8
CDR3aa: CASSPGVRPGTEAFF
CDR3nt: TGTGCCAGCAGCCCGGGCGTGCGGCCGGGGACTGAAGCTTTCTTT

d_gene: .
j_gene: TRBJ1-6
abundance: .
v_gene: TRBV4-2
CDR3aa: CASSQGLDRVNSPLHF
CDR3nt: TGTGCCAGCAGCCAAGGACTTGACAGAGTAAATTCACCCCTCCACTTT

d_gene: TRBD2
j_gene: TRBJ2-2
abundance: .
v_gene: TRBV7-8
CDR3aa: CASSLRDYSTGELFF
CDR3nt: TGTGCCAGCAGCTTAAGGGACTACTCTACCGGGGAGCTGTTTTTT

d_gene: .
j_gene: TRBJ1-5
abundance: .
v_gene: TRBV19
CDR3aa: CASSGALEQPQHF
CDR3nt: TGTGCCAGTAGTGGGGCCCTCGAGCAGCCCCAGCATTTT